The source of this T cell receptor (beta chain) is a study of T cells in localized non-small cell lung cancer. Study outcomes and limitations: Owing to sequencing of a solitary tumor region, heterogeneity cannot be discounted.

With respect to this clone: No antigen is known for it.

The repertoire was sequenced with immunoSEQ multiplex PCR; TCRdb's copy has only in-frame clones and lacks some. Of about 77,000 clones detected, 88% appear once; the ten largest clones hold more than 20%. The CDR3 has 17 residues. The ends lost 2 bases at V and 2 bases at J; junction bases unmatched: 8. Germline V gene lookup returns CDR1 SGHVS and CDR2 FQNEAQ. Sequencing used peripheral blood, obtained before any cancer treatment. The chain uses TRBV7-8 and TRBJ1-1, with TRBD1 identical over 10 bases. The source of this sequence is a woman aged 35 to 69 with stage I squamous cell lung carcinoma. The CDR3 nucleotides read TGTGCCAGCAGCTTAAGGGGGGGACAGGGGTATAACACTGAAGCTTTCTTT. Protein: CASSLRGGQGYNTEAFF.